This T cell receptor beta chain emerged from a study of a mutant IDH1 vaccine in newly diagnosed glioma. Concerning this clone itself: Its antigen remains unidentified.

Time point noted: week 5, during vaccination. The content of each vaccine dose was 300 ug of mutant IDH1 20-mer peptide, and topical imiquimod accompanied it. The CDR3 sequence is 17 residues long. Per the germline V gene, CDR1 is SGDLS and CDR2 is YYNGEE. The J segment lost 0 bases and the V segment lost 1 base, leaving 7 bases of the junction unmatched. Generated by immunoSEQ multiplex PCR, the TCRdb table keeps only in-frame clones and is missing some. Among 23,000 or so clones, 75% to 80% were seen once, and the ten largest hold almost 9.5%. V and J are TRBV9 and TRBJ1-3; 7 bases are shared with TRBD1. The source is a man aged 35 to 55 with glioma. This specimen was PBMCs, taken from a glioma patient whose treatment included an IDH1 peptide vaccine. The CDR3 coding sequence is TGTGCCAGCAGCGTAAGGGGGGACAGAAGCTCTGGAAACACCATATATTTT. Its translation is CASSVRGDRSSGNTIYF.